This T cell receptor beta chain was documented in a study of shared clonotypes between healthy human individuals. Findings of the study overall: Sequencing depth was predicted to influence how clonotypes are shared among donors. Shared across a few donors were roughly 5% of the naive CD4 clonotypes.

Notes on this clone: What it binds is not known. Other DNA sequences in this sample translate to the same CDR3.

The repertoire was sequenced with immunoSEQ multiplex PCR; TCRdb's copy has only in-frame clones and lacks some. The top ten clones hold 0.9% to 1.4% of a sample with about 2 million clones, about 95% of them seen once. Cells designated naive CD8 were CD45RO-negative and were positively selected for CCR7, with terminally differentiated effector memory CD45RA+ cells excluded. Each sample came from a Caucasian adult donor living in Nashville, Tennessee. Source material: naive CD8+ T cells sorted from blood. The sequence came from a man aged 18 to 30 in good health.

The CDR3 protein is CASSQDWGDQPQHF. CDR3 coding DNA: TGCGCCAGCAGCCAAGATTGGGGAGATCAGCCCCAGCATTTT. The chain recombines TRBV4-1 with TRBJ1-5; D is uncertain. With 0 bases removed from V and 5 bases from J, the gap between germline ends came to 8 bases. The germline V gene has CDR1 MGHRA and CDR2 YSYEKL. The CDR3 is 14 residues long.